Each of the 17 T cell receptor beta chains below was sequenced from the same sample in a study of cytomegalovirus exposure and HLA in healthy donors. The PCR ran on 60 Vbeta and 13 Jbeta primers. TCRdb keeps only in-frame clones here, not all; method: immunoSEQ multiplex PCR. The sample lists some 170,000 clones, 65% to 80% seen once, with around 3% in the top ten. Specimen: PBMCs. The origin of the receptors is a woman aged 45-59 years in good health and CMV-seropositive.

Here the CDR3 DNA reads TGTGCCAGCAGCGGGGGACAGGGTCAAGAGACCCAGTACTTC. Translating it yields CASSGGQGQETQYF. The chain has TRBV5-4 and TRBJ2-5; 9 bases are shared with TRBD1. With V trimmed by 4 bases and J by 2 bases, 3 bases remained unmatched. CDR1 and CDR2 from the germline V gene are SGHNT and YYREEE (reference sequence). The CDR3 has 14 amino acids. Variable domain in full (rest from reference TRBV5-4 and TRBJ2-5): ETGVTQSPTHLIKTRGQQVTLRCSSQSGHNTVSWYQQALGQGPQFIFQYYREEENGRGNFPPRFSGLQFPNYSSELNVNALELDDSALYLCASSGGQGQETQYFGPGTRLLVL.

The V gene is TRBV7-6, the J gene TRBJ1-1; D remains unclear. CDR1 is SGHVS, CDR2 FNYEAQ, per germline. The V and J ends lost 4 bases and 0 bases respectively, with 6 bases between them. The CDR3 consists of 13 residues. The CDR3 nucleotides read TGTGCCAGCAGCTCGGGGATGAACACTGAAGCTTTCTTT. Translation gives CASSSGMNTEAFF. The full variable domain, with the rest looked up from reference TRBV7-6 and TRBJ1-1, is GAGVSQSPRYKVTKRGQDVALRCDPISGHVSLYWYRQALGQGPEFLTYFNYEAQQDKSGLPNDRFSAERPEGSISTLTIQRTEQRDSAMYRCASSSGMNTEAFFGQGTRLTVV.

The gene calls are TRBV6-6 and TRBJ1-1; no reliable D call. The ends were cut back, 1 base at V and 1 base at J, with 7 bases in the middle. The CDR3 consists of 14 residues. CDR1 and CDR2 from the germline V gene are MNHNY and SVGAGI (reference sequence). This CDR3 reads CASSYLLENTEAFF. The CDR3 DNA follows: TGTGCCAGCAGTTACTTATTAGAGAACACTGAAGCTTTCTTT.

The CDR3 loop is CASSPREGARYEQYF. The CDR3 region has the DNA TGTGCCAGCAGCCCCCGGGAGGGGGCCAGGTACGAGCAGTACTTC. The chain employs TRBV11-1 and TRBJ2-7, with TRBD2 as a possible D gene (8 bases). Trimming left V 5 bases short and J 4 bases short, with 18 bases between. Germline V gives CDR1 SGHAT, CDR2 FQDESV (reference sequence). The CDR3 runs to 15 residues.

Only a few counts were recorded for this clone. The rearrangement uses TRBV5-4 and TRBJ1-2, with 7 bases matching TRBD1. V lost 2 bases and J lost 3; bases outside the gene matches: 10. The germline V gene encodes CDR1 SGHNT and CDR2 YYREEE (reference sequence). This CDR3 contains 16 residues. The CDR3 loop is CASSLTARGRDYGYTF. The CDR3 DNA reads as TGTGCCAGCAGCTTAACCGCGAGGGGGCGCGACTATGGCTACACCTTC.

The J gene is TRBJ2-5, the V gene TRBV4-1; 11 nucleotides agree with TRBD2. The CDR3 contains 16 residues. Germline trimming cut 1 base from V and 5 bases from J; bases unmatched to any gene: 6. In germline, CDR1 is MGHRA, CDR2 YSYEKL. CDR3 residues: CASSQGLAGGRETQYF. For the CDR3, the DNA is TGCGCCAGCAGCCAAGGGTTAGCGGGGGGGCGGGAGACCCAGTACTTC.

The chain couples TRBV5-1 to TRBJ1-1, with TRBD1 matching 7 bases. The CDR3 is made up of 16 amino acids. Germline loops: CDR1 SGHRS, CDR2 YFSETQ. V lost 4 bases and J lost 0; bases outside the gene matches: 9. For the CDR3, the DNA is TGCGCCAGCAGCCTTCAGGGGGGAGTTATGAACACTGAAGCTTTCTTT. It yields the protein CASSLQGGVMNTEAFF.

V is TRBV6-1 and J is TRBJ2-4; 9 nucleotides align to TRBD2. The CDR3 covers 14 residues. CDR1 is MNHNS, CDR2 SASEGT, per germline. Germline trimming cut 7 bases from V and 7 bases from J; bases unmatched to any gene: 8. The CDR3 bases are TGTGCCAGCACAGGAACTACTAGCGGGAACATTCAGTACTTC. Amino acid sequence: CASTGTTSGNIQYF.

Remarks on this clone: This specimen includes other DNA sequences encoding the same CDR3. The rearrangement joins TRBV6-5 to TRBJ2-2, with a possible D match to TRBD1 (6 bases). CDR3 length: 13 residues. The germline CDR1 and CDR2 sequences are MNHEY and SVGAGI. Trimming removed 6 bases at V and 7 bases at J, with 12 bases between. The CDR3 bases are TGTGCCAGCAGCCTACAGGGTTTCGGGGAGCTGTTTTTT. Amino acids: CASSLQGFGELFF.

This clone was recorded a few times. The chain employs TRBV6-1 and TRBJ2-5, with 10 positions matching TRBD1. The J call may be wrong; the DNA end is better matched by TRBJ2-7. This CDR3 has 15 residues. CDR1 is MNHNS and CDR2 is SASEGT in the germline V gene. CDR3 region: CASSGSGTGAYEQYF. In DNA, the CDR3 is TGTGCCAGCAGTGGCTCCGGGACAGGGGCGTACGAGCAGTACTTC.

Regarding this clone: A read error may produce the germline difference seen at one junction end. The chain combines TRBV10-3 with TRBJ1-2, with TRBD1 as a possible D gene (5 bases). Germline values: CDR1 ENHRY, CDR2 SYGVKD. There are 13 residues in the CDR3. The CDR3 bases are TGTGCCATCAGCGAGACAGCTGACTATGGCTACGCCTTC. This codes for CAISETADYGYAF.

CDR3 DNA sequence: TGCGCCAGCAGCCAAGTGTTCCGGGACAGGGGGATGAAGGGAGGTTGGGACTATGGCTACACCTTC. It codes for CASSQVFRDRGMKGGWDYGYTF. The chain employs TRBV4-1 and TRBJ1-2; 11 nucleotides agree with TRBD1. CDR1 and CDR2 (germline): MGHRA, YSYEKL. V was clipped by 1 base and J by 3 bases; unmatched bases: 22. This CDR3 spans 22 amino acids.

This chain links TRBV6-1 with TRBJ2-5; D remains ambiguous. CDR1 is MNHNS and CDR2 is SASEGT in the germline V gene. This CDR3 spans 14 amino acids. The V gene lost 5 bases and the J gene lost 5 bases, with 15 bases spanning the gap. CDR3 sequence: CASSLYPSEETQYF. Here the CDR3 DNA reads TGTGCCAGCAGTTTATACCCGAGTGAGGAGACCCAGTACTTC.

This clone turned up a few times. The chain employs TRBV6-6 and TRBJ2-7; D gene ambiguous. Germline V CDR1 and CDR2: MNHNY, SVGAGI (reference sequence). CDR3 length: 13 amino acids. The V gene lost 0 bases and the J gene lost 3 bases, with 6 bases spanning the gap. The CDR3 region is CASSYSVSYEQYF. DNA for the CDR3: TGTGCCAGCAGTTACTCCGTCAGCTACGAGCAGTACTTC.

The chain has TRBV6-1 and TRBJ1-1, with TRBD1 matching over 7 bases. CDR1 and CDR2 (germline): MNHNS, SASEGT. CDR3 length: 14 amino acids. V was clipped by 5 bases and J by 4 bases; unmatched bases: 7. Written as DNA, the CDR3 is TGTGCCAGCAGTCGCAGCACAGGGGCCACTGAAGCTTTCTTT. Its translation is CASSRSTGATEAFF.

The rearrangement links TRBV7-8 to TRBJ1-1; D remains ambiguous. Germline CDR1 and CDR2: SGHVS and FQNEAQ. Between the trimmed V and J ends, which lost 3 bases and 0 bases, there was a span of 5 bases. The CDR3 length is 13 residues. The CDR3 loop is CASSFKLNTEAFF. Written as DNA, the CDR3 is TGTGCCAGCAGCTTTAAATTGAACACTGAAGCTTTCTTT.

This clone was recorded only once. The chain uses TRBV7-6 and TRBJ1-2; D may be TRBD1 (6 bases). CDR3 size: 13 residues. In germline, CDR1 is SGHVS, CDR2 FNYEAQ. Trimming shortened V by 5 bases and J by 6 bases, and 13 bases separated the two germline ends. This CDR3 is CASSPRGLDGYTF. The DNA for the CDR3 is TGTGCCAGCAGCCCCAGGGGTTTGGATGGCTACACCTTC.